This entry describes one T cell receptor (beta chain). The CDR3 runs 13 residues. The ends lost 5 bases at V and 3 bases at J; junction bases unmatched: 3. CDR1 is SGHTA, CDR2 FQGTGA, per germline. Per the original methods: Nucleated cell counts were estimated from reference gene primer amplification. The repertoire was sequenced with immunoSEQ multiplex PCR; TCRdb's copy has only in-frame clones and lacks some. V and J calls and clone size follow that table, whereas D and trimming were derived from the DNA. In the table there are some 13,000 clones, about 88% of which are singletons. This record comes from a study of blood T cell repertoires in COVID-19. Study overall: T cells, B-cell-depleted T cells, or PBMCs provided the cDNA or gDNA that served as material.

The chain combines TRBV7-3 with TRBJ2-7; TRBD2 agrees at 8 bases. What was sequenced was peripheral blood. The sequence came from a man older than 75 with acute or convalescent COVID-19. CDR3 sequence reads: CASSLTSGYEQYF. In DNA form, the CDR3 reads TGTGCCAGCAGCCTCACTAGCGGCTACGAGCAGTACTTC.